Listed here are 13 T cell receptor beta chains from one sample, sequenced in a study of T cells in tumors after PD-1 blockade. Clones were read by immunoSEQ multiplex PCR, and TCRdb kept only the in-frame ones, dropping some. Found here are over 60,000 clones, about 74% of them singletons; the top ten hold about 4.5%. The sample consisted of PBMCs, taken after anti-PD-1 treatment. Source of these receptors: a human donor with basal cell carcinoma.

This chain connects TRBV7-2 to TRBJ2-3; 13 bases align to TRBD2. CDR1 and CDR2 from the germline V gene are SGHTA and FQGNSA. This CDR3 is built from 17 residues. J was trimmed by 4 bases and V by 1 base; bases with no gene match: 5. CDR3 sequence: CASSLGLGTSGADTQYF. The CDR3 nucleotides are TGTGCCAGCAGCTTAGGCCTCGGGACTAGCGGGGCAGATACGCAGTATTTT.

The chain uses TRBV18 and TRBJ1-1, with a weak D call TRBD1 (5 bases). The CDR3 sequence is 14 residues long. The germline gives CDR1 KGHSH, CDR2 LQKENI. The V end lost 5 bases, the J end lost 6 bases, and 16 bases lay between the germline ends. This CDR3 is CASSSRQTAAEAFF. Here the CDR3 DNA reads TGTGCCAGCTCATCCCGACAGACGGCCGCTGAAGCTTTCTTT.

The rearrangement uses TRBV27 and TRBJ1-2; 8 bases line up with TRBD1. V lost 6 bases to trimming and J lost 4 bases; unmatched junction nucleotides: 13. CDR3 size: 16 residues. CDR1 is MNHEY and CDR2 is SMNVEV in the germline V gene (reference sequence). CDR3 sequence: CASSPNYRGEAYGYTF. The CDR3 nucleotides read TGTGCCAGCAGCCCCAACTACAGGGGGGAAGCCTATGGCTACACCTTC.

The chain joins TRBV6-5 to TRBJ2-7, with TRBD2 matching 13 bases. CDR3 length: 16 residues. The germline V gene has CDR1 MNHEY and CDR2 SVGAGI. Unmatched junction bases numbered 5, after V lost 4 bases and J lost 2 bases. The CDR3 sequence is CASSSGLAGDPYEQYF. DNA for the CDR3: TGTGCCAGCAGTTCCGGACTAGCGGGGGACCCCTACGAGCAGTACTTC.

Points on this clone: Other nucleotide sequences in the sample specify the same CDR3. The chain uses TRBV19 and TRBJ2-3; 10 nucleotides align to TRBD1. J lost 3 bases, V lost 3 bases, and 3 bases had no gene match. This CDR3 has 15 residues. Germline V gene sequence: CDR1 LNHDA, CDR2 SQIVND (reference sequence). The CDR3 DNA reads TGTGCCAGTAGTATCAGGGACAGGGGAACAGATACGCAGTATTTT. Translation gives CASSIRDRGTDTQYF.

This chain links TRBV4-1 with TRBJ2-4, with 8 bases aligning to TRBD2. The germline V gene has CDR1 MGHRA and CDR2 YSYEKL. V trimming: 1 base; J trimming: 2 bases; junction bases outside the gene matches: 7. CDR3 size: 17 residues. CDR3 nucleotide sequence: TGCGCCAGCAGCCAAGTTTTCGGGGGGGCTTCCAAAAACATTCAGTACTTC. Encoded protein: CASSQVFGGASKNIQYF.

The chain is built from TRBV7-9 and TRBJ1-2; D remains unclear. The V gene lost 1 base and the J gene lost 3 bases, with 9 bases spanning the gap. This CDR3 has 14 amino acids. CDR1 and CDR2 from the germline V gene are SEHNR and FQNEAQ (reference sequence). CDR3 region: CASSLESYYYGYTF. In nucleotides, the CDR3 is TGTGCCAGCAGCTTAGAATCGTATTACTATGGCTACACCTTC.

This sequence joins TRBV7-2 and TRBJ2-7; D is possibly TRBD2 (7 bases). There are 16 residues in the CDR3. V dropped 1 base and J dropped 2 bases, with 15 bases sitting between them. CDR1 and CDR2 (germline): SGHTA, FQGNSA. The CDR3 is CASSLDGGGLPYEQYF. The CDR3 DNA reads TGTGCCAGCAGCTTAGACGGCGGGGGCTTACCCTACGAGCAGTACTTC.

CDR3 in amino acids: CASSQRTDTQYF. CDR3 in DNA: TGTGCCAGCAGCCAACGCACAGATACGCAGTATTTT. The chain joins TRBV3-1 (or the pseudogene TRBV3-2) to TRBJ2-3; D ambiguous. This CDR3 contains 12 residues. Between the trimmed V and J ends, which lost 2 bases and 1 base, there was a span of 1 base. Germline V gives CDR1 LGHDT, CDR2 YNNKEL (reference sequence).

The sample holds a few counts of this clone. The chain has TRBV23-1 and TRBJ2-2; TRBD1 aligns across 12 bases. TRBV23-1 is flagged as an ORF with uncertain function. Trimming at V came to 11 bases and at J to 0 bases, leaving 16 bases not matched to a gene. The CDR3 runs to 19 residues. The CDR3 here is CAPLYRDRGLRANTGELFF. As DNA, the CDR3 is TGCGCCCCGCTCTACCGGGACAGGGGGCTGCGAGCGAACACCGGGGAGCTGTTTTTT.

The rearrangement links TRBV12-3 or TRBV12-4 to TRBJ1-5; D is undetermined. The CDR3 covers 13 residues. Trimming took off 1 base at V and 6 bases at J, with 7 bases between the two ends. The CDR3 spells CASSLGVSQPQHF. In nucleotides, the CDR3 is TGTGCCAGCAGTTTAGGGGTGTCTCAGCCCCAGCATTTT.

The table lists this clone with a count of one. The CDR3 is CASTIEQGYTGELFF. CDR3 nucleotide sequence: TGTGCCAGCACAATCGAACAGGGGTACACCGGGGAGCTGTTTTTT. The chain uses TRBV6-5 and TRBJ2-2; 7 positions match TRBD1. The ends lost 7 bases at V and 3 bases at J; junction bases unmatched: 8. This CDR3 comprises 15 residues. Germline loops: CDR1 MNHEY, CDR2 SVGAGI.

This chain connects TRBV3-1 (or the pseudogene TRBV3-2) to TRBJ2-6; 8 nucleotides agree with TRBD1. This CDR3 has 15 amino acids. Losses at the gene ends were 5 bases for V and 3 bases for J; bases not matched to a gene: 3. Germline V gene lookup returns CDR1 LGHDT and CDR2 YNNKEL (reference sequence). CDR3 nucleotides: TGTGCCAGCAGCGGACAGGGTATTGGGGCCAACGTCCTGACTTTC. Translation gives CASSGQGIGANVLTF.